The clone carrying this T cell receptor (beta chain) was observed a few times. The antigen remains undetermined. This same CDR3 is encoded by further DNA sequences in the sample. This CDR3 has 13 residues. Germline lookup yields CDR1 SEHNR and CDR2 FQNEAQ (reference sequence). The V and J ends lost 3 bases and 1 base respectively, with 6 bases between them. This sample was included in a study of beta chain features in type 1 diabetes. Expressed TCRB transcripts were sequenced because the entire RNA isolate underwent reverse transcription. Clones were sequenced by immunoSEQ multiplex PCR, and TCRdb holds only the in-frame ones, with some missing. This sample has about 360,000 clones, with roughly 12% found just once. Study-wide findings and caveats: Sampled from patients, naive, central memory and Treg TCRB repertoires appeared more similar than those sampled from healthy donors. A pattern of fewer insertions and more deletions at VDJ junctions was seen in type 1 diabetes patients.

The receptor comes from a man in his late teens or twenties in good health. The rearrangement uses TRBV7-9 and TRBJ1-1; D gene unclear. Sequencing used naive CD4+ T cells from blood. CDR3 bases: TGTGCCAGCAGCTTTACACCGAACACTGAAGCTTTCTTT. Protein product: CASSFTPNTEAFF.